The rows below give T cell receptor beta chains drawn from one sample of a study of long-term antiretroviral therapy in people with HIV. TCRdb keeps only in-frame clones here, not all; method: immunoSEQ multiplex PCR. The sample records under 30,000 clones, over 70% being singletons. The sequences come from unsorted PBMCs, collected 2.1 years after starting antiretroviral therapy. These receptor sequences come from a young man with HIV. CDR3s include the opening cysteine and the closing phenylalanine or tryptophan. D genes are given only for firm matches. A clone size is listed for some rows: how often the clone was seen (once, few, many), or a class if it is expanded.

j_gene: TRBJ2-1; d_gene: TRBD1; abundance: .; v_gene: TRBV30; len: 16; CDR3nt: TGTGCCTGGAGTGTAGGGCGAGGGGGCCAGGGGAATGAGCAGTTCTTC; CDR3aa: CAWSVGRGGQGNEQFF
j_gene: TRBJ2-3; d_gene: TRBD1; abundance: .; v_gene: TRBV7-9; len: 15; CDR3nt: TGTGCCAGCAGTCCGGGACAGGGGGCAATAGATACGCAGTATTTT; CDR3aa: CASSPGQGAIDTQYF
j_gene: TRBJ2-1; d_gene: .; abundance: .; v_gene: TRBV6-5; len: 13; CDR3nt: TGTGCCAGCAGTGGTCTAGCTCGCAATGAGCAGTTCTTC; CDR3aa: CASSGLARNEQFF
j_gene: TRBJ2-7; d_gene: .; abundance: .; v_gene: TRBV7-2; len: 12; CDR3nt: TGTGCCAGCAGCTTTGTCCCCTACGAGCAGTACTTC; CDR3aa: CASSFVPYEQYF
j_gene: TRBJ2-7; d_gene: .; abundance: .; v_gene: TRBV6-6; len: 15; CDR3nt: TGTGCCAGCAGTCCCACGGGGGCCGGCTCCTACGAGCAGTACTTC; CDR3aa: CASSPTGAGSYEQYF
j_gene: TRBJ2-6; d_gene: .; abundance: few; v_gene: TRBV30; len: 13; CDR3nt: TGTGCCTGGAGTGTCGCTGGGGCCAACGTCCTGACTTTC; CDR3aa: CAWSVAGANVLTF
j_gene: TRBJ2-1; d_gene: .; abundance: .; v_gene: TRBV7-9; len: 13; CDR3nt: TGTGCCAGCAGCTTAACGACGTTCGATGAGCAGTTCTTC; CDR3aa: CASSLTTFDEQFF
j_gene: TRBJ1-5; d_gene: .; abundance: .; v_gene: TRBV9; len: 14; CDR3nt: TGTGCCAGCAGCCCTACGGGGGCCAATCAGCCCCAGCATTTT; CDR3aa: CASSPTGANQPQHF
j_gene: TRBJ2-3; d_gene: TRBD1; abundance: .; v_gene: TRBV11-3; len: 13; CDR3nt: TGTGCCAGCAGCGAGGGACAGACAGATACGCAGTATTTT; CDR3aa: CASSEGQTDTQYF
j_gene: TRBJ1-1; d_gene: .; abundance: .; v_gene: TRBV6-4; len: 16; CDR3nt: TGTGCCAGCAGTGACTCAGACAGACCGATGAACACTGAAGCTTTCTTT; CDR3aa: CASSDSDRPMNTEAFF
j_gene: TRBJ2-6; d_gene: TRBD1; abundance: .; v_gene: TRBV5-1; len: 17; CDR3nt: TGCGCCAGCAGCACGTCGCCGACAGGGGCTGGGGCCAACGTCCTGACTTTC; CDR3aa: CASSTSPTGAGANVLTF
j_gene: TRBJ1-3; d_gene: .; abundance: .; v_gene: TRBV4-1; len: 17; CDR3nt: TGCGCCAGCAGCCGACTATTACTGACTGGGAGGGGAAACACCATATATTTT; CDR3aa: CASSRLLLTGRGNTIYF
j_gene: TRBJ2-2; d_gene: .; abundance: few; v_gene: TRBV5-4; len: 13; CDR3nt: TGTGCCAGCAGCGTAACTAGAGGCGGGGAGCTGTTTTTT; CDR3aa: CASSVTRGGELFF
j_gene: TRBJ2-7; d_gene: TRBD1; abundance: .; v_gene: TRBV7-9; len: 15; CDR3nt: TGTGCCAGCAGCTTAAGAACCGGGACAGCCTACGAGCAGTACTTC; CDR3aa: CASSLRTGTAYEQYF
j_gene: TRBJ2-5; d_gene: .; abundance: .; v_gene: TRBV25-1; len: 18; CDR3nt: TGTGCCAGCAGTGAAGGGGCAAGAGTTTCAAGGGGGCAAGAGACCCAGTACTTC; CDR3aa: CASSEGARVSRGQETQYF
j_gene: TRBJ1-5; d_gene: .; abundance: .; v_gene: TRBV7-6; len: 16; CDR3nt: TGTGCCAGCAGCTTAGTGGCCGGGACAAAGGATCAGCCCCAGCATTTT; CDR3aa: CASSLVAGTKDQPQHF
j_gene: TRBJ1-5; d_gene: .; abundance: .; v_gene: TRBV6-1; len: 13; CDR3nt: TGTGCCAGCTTAGAGGCCCGGGGTCAGCCCCAGCATTTT; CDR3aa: CASLEARGQPQHF
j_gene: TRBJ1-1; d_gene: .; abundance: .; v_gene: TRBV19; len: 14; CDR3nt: TGTGCCAGTAGCAGGCCGACGGTGAACACTGAAGCTTTCTTT; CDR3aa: CASSRPTVNTEAFF
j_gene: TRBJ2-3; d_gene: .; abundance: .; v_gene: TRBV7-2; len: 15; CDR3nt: TGTGCCAGTCAGAAGCAGGATCCCCTCACAGATACGCAGTATTTT; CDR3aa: CASQKQDPLTDTQYF
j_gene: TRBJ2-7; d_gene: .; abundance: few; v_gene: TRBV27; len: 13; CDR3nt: TGTGCCAGCAGTTTCGGGGCTGCCTACGAGCAGTACTTC; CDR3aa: CASSFGAAYEQYF
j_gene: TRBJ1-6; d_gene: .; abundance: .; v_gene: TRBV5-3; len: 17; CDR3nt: TGTGCCAGAAGCCTTGTTCCTTCACAGCCGGATAATTCACCCCTCCACTTT; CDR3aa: CARSLVPSQPDNSPLHF
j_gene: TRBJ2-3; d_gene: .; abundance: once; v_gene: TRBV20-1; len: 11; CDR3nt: TGCAGTGCGAAACCGATAGATACGCAGTATTTT; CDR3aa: CSAKPIDTQYF
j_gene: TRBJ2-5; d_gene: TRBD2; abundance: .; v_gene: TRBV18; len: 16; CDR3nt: TGTGCCACCGCGTTACCGACTAGCGGGAGGCAGGAGACCCAGTACTTC; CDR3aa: CATALPTSGRQETQYF
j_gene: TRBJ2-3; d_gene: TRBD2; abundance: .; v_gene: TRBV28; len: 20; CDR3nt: TGTGCCAGCAGTCGTACTCCAACTAGCGGGAGGGCCTGGTGGACAGATACGCAGTATTTT; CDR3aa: CASSRTPTSGRAWWTDTQYF
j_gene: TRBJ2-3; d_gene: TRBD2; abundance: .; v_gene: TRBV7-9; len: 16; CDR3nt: TGTGCCAGCAGCTTAGGGGGTACTAGCGGCACAGATACGCAGTATTTT; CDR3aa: CASSLGGTSGTDTQYF
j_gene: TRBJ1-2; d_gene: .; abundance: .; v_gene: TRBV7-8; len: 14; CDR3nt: TGTGCCAGCAGCCTGGGCGGGAAAAACTATGGCTACACCTTC; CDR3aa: CASSLGGKNYGYTF
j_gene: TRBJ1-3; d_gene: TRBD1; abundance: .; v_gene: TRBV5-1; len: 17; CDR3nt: TGCGCCAGCAGCCAGACCGGGACAGGCTCGCCTGGAAACACCATATATTTT; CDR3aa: CASSQTGTGSPGNTIYF
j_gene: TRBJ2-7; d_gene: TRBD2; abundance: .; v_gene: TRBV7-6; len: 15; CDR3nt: TGTGCCAGCAGCATTAGCGGGGGGCCCAGCTACGAGCAGTACTTC; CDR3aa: CASSISGGPSYEQYF
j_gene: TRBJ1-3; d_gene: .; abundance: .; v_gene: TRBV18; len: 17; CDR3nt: TGTGCCAGCTCACCCAGGAATCAGGAAGACTCTGGAAACACCATATATTTT; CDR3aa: CASSPRNQEDSGNTIYF
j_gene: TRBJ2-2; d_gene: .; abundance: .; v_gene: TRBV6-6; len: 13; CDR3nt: TGTGCCAGCAGTGGGGCGTACGCCGGGGAGCTGTTTTTT; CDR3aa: CASSGAYAGELFF
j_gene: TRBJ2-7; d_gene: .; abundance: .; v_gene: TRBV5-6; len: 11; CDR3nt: TGTGCCAGCAGTGGGGGGACCGAGCAGTACTTC; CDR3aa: CASSGGTEQYF
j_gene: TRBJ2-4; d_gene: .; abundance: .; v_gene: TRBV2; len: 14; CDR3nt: TGTGCCAGCACCTTTGACACCTCCAAAAACATTCAGTACTTC; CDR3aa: CASTFDTSKNIQYF
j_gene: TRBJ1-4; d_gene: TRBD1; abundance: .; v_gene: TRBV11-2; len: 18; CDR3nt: TGTGCCAGCAGCTCGGGTCCAGGGGGCGCGGGGGCTAATGAAAAACTGTTTTTT; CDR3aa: CASSSGPGGAGANEKLFF
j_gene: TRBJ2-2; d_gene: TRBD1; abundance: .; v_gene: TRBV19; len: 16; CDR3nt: TGTGCCAGTAGTATCTCCGGACAGGGGAACACCGGGGAGCTGTTTTTT; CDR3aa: CASSISGQGNTGELFF
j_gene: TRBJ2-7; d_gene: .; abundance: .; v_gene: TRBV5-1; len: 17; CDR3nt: TGCGCCAGCAGCCCGACACACAAGGGGGGGGGCTCCTACGAGCAGTACTTC; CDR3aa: CASSPTHKGGGSYEQYF
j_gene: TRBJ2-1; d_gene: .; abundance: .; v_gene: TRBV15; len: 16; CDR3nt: TGTGCCACCAGCAGAGGGACTACCCAGGCCTACAATGAGCAGTTCTTC; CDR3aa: CATSRGTTQAYNEQFF
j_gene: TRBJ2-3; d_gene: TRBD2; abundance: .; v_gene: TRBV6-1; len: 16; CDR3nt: TGTGCCAGCAGTGCCTCTAGCGGGGGAGGCACAGATACGCAGTATTTT; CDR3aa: CASSASSGGGTDTQYF
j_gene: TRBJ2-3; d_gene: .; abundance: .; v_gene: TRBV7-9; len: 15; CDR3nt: TGTGCCAGCAGCTTAGGTATGCGGGGACCAGATACGCAGTATTTT; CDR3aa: CASSLGMRGPDTQYF
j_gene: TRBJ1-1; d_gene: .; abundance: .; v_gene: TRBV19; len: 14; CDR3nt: TGTGCCAGTACCGCGGCGCCCCGGAACACTGAAGCTTTCTTT; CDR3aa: CASTAAPRNTEAFF
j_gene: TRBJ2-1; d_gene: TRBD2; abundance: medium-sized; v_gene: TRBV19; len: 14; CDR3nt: TGTGCCAGTAATTTAGCGGGAGGGCTGGATGAGCAGTTCTTC; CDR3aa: CASNLAGGLDEQFF
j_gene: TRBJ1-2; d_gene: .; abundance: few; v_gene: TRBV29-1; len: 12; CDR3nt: TGCAGCGTTGAAGGAGCGGGCTATGGCTACACCTTC; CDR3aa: CSVEGAGYGYTF
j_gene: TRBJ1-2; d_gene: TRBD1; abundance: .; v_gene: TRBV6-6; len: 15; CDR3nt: TGTGCCAGCAGTTTTCCGGCAGGGGGCGACTATGGCTACACCTTC; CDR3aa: CASSFPAGGDYGYTF
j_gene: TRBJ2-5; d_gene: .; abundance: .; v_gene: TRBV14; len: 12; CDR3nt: TGTGCCAGCAGCCGGACTCAAGAGACCCAGTACTTC; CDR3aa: CASSRTQETQYF
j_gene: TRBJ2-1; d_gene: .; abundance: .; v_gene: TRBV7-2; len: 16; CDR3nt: TGTGCCAGCAGCCTGTTCCACTCGGCCAGACTCAATGAGCAGTTCTTC; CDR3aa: CASSLFHSARLNEQFF
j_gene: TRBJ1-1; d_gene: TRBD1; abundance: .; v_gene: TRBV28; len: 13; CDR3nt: TGTGCCAGCAGTCCTCGCATCACGGGCGGGACAGGGTTT; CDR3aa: CASSPRITGGTGF
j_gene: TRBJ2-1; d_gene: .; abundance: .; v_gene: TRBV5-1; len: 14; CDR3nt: TGCGCCAGCCCCAACAATAGGGGACCCGCCAAGCAGTTCTTC; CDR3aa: CASPNNRGPAKQFF
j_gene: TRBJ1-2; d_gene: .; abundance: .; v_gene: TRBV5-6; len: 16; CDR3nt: TGTGCCAGCAGCTTGGGAGGGGCAAATCCCAAGAATGGCTACACCTTC; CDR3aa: CASSLGGANPKNGYTF
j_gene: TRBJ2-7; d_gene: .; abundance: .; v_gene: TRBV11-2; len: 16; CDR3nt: TGTGCCAGCAGCTTATCGAGCGGACTTAACTCCTACGAGCAGTACTTC; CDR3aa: CASSLSSGLNSYEQYF
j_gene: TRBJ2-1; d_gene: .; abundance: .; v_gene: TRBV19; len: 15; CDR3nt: TGTGCCAGTAGTATAGATTGGAGGGGAAAGGATGAGCAGTTCTTC; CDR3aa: CASSIDWRGKDEQFF
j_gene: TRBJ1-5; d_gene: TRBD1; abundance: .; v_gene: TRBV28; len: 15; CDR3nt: TGTGCCAGCACCCCCCGGGCACAGGGGGCTAAGCCCCAGCATTTT; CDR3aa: CASTPRAQGAKPQHF
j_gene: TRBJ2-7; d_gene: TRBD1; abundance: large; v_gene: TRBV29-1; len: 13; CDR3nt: TGCAGCGTTGCCCACGACAGGGGCTACGAGCAGTACTTC; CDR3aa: CSVAHDRGYEQYF
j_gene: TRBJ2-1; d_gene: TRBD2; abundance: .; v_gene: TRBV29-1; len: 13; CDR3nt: TGCAGCGTTGTGGGACTAGCGGAAAATGAGCAGTTCTTC; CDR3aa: CSVVGLAENEQFF
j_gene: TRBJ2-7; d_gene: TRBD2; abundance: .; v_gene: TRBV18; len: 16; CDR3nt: TGTGCCAGCTCACCACCGATGGGCGGGGGGACCTACGAGCAGTACTTC; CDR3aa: CASSPPMGGGTYEQYF
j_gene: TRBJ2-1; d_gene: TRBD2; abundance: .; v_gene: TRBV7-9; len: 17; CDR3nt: TGTGCCAGCAGCCTTAGGGAAATCCGCGGGGGGAGGAATGAGCAGTTCTTC; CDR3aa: CASSLREIRGGRNEQFF
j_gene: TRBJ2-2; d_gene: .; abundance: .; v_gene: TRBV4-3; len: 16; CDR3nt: TGCGCCAGCAGCCAAGTTTCAGGGTTTGGAACCGGGGAGCTGTTTTTT; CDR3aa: CASSQVSGFGTGELFF
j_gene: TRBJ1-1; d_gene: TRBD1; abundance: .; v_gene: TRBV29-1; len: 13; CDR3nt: TGCAGCGTTGAAGAACAGGGGAGCACTGAAGCTTTCTTT; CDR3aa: CSVEEQGSTEAFF
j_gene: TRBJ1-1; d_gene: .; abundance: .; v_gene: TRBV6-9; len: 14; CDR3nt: TGTGCCAGCAGTTCCGTACACCTGGGCACTGAAGCTTTCTTT; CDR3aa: CASSSVHLGTEAFF